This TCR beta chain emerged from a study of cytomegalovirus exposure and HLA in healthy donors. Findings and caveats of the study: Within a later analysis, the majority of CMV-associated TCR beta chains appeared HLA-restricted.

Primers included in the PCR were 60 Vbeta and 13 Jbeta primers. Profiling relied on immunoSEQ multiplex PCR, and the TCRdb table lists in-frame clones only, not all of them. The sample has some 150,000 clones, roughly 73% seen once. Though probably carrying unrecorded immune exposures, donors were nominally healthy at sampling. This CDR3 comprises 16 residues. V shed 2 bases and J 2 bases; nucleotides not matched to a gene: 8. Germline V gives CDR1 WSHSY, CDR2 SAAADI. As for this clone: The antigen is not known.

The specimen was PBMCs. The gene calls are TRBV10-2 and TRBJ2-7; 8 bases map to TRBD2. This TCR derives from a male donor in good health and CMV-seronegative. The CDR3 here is CASSEVPGAGAYEQYF. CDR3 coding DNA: TGCGCCAGCAGTGAGGTCCCAGGAGCGGGGGCCTACGAGCAGTACTTC.